This passage covers 22 T cell receptor beta chains from one sample sequenced in a study of blood T cell repertoires in COVID-19. Profiled with immunoSEQ multiplex PCR; TCRdb holds only in-frame clones, not every one. Among about 200,000 clones, approximately 81% were seen once, and the ten largest hold about a fifth. The sequenced sample was peripheral blood. The origin of the receptors is a human donor in a cohort sampled during active COVID-19.

The chain links TRBV7-3 to TRBJ2-3; D may be TRBD2 (5 bases). The V end was cut by 4 bases, the J end by 5 bases, with 13 bases between. This CDR3 contains 14 residues. CDR1 is SGHTA and CDR2 is FQGTGA in the germline V gene. This CDR3 reads CASSSTGSVDTQYF. The DNA of the CDR3 is TGTGCCAGCAGCTCTACGGGGTCGGTAGATACGCAGTATTTT.

The gene calls are TRBV28 and TRBJ1-5, with TRBD1 as a possible D gene (6 bases). Per the germline V gene, CDR1 is MDHEN and CDR2 is SYDVKM. The V and J ends lost 6 bases and 8 bases respectively, with 17 bases between them. The CDR3 contains 14 residues. The CDR3 DNA follows: TGTGCCAGCAGGAACAGGGTTCCTTGGGAGCCCCAGCATTTT. This encodes CASRNRVPWEPQHF.

The chain has TRBV7-8 and TRBJ2-7; perhaps TRBD1 as D (5 bases). V was cut by 5 bases and J by 2 bases, with 13 bases left in between. Germline V gene data show CDR1 as SGHVS and CDR2 as FQNEAQ. The CDR3 consists of 14 residues. CDR3 amino acids: CASSAAGLTYEQYF. The CDR3 nucleotides read TGTGCCAGCAGCGCTGCAGGGTTGACCTACGAGCAGTACTTC.

The V and J genes are TRBV2 and TRBJ2-4; the D gene is possibly TRBD1 (6 bases). V dropped 7 bases and J dropped 0 bases, with 16 bases sitting between them. The CDR3 is made up of 16 amino acids. Germline CDR1 reads SNHLY; CDR2 reads FYNNEI. The chain's CDR3 is CASKSDSLLAKNIQYF. The CDR3 DNA sequence: TGTGCCAGCAAATCGGACAGTTTATTAGCCAAAAACATTCAGTACTTC.

The CDR3 here is CASSPRSGQELEQYF. The CDR3 DNA reads as TGTGCCAGCTCACCACGTTCGGGACAGGAGCTCGAGCAGTACTTC. V is TRBV18 and J is TRBJ2-7, with 8 bases fitting TRBD1. The J segment lost 6 bases and the V segment lost 1 base, leaving 8 bases of the junction unmatched. The CDR3 consists of 15 residues. Germline lookup yields CDR1 KGHSH and CDR2 LQKENI.

This sequence joins TRBV5-1 and TRBJ2-7, with a tentative D call TRBD1 (5 bases). There are 14 residues in the CDR3. CDR1 and CDR2 from the germline V gene are SGHRS and YFSETQ. V lost 1 base and J lost 6, with 14 bases in between. The CDR3 DNA sequence: TGCGCCAGCAGCTTGTTGCCAGGGCAGGGCGAGCAGTACTTC. As protein: CASSLLPGQGEQYF.

This sequence joins TRBV10-3 and TRBJ2-2; 8 nucleotides align to TRBD2. The CDR3 covers 14 residues. Looked up from germline, CDR1 is ENHRY and CDR2 is SYGVKD. The trim removed 10 bases at V and 3 bases at J, leaving 7 bases unmatched. The CDR3 spells CATGGRDYTGELFF. The DNA of the CDR3 is TGTGCCACGGGGGGGCGGGATTACACCGGGGAGCTGTTTTTT.

CDR3 sequence: CASSFWGDTEAFF. The CDR3 region has the DNA TGTGCCAGCAGCTTCTGGGGGGACACTGAAGCTTTCTTT. The chain couples TRBV11-1 to TRBJ1-1; perhaps TRBD1 as D (5 bases). Trimming took 3 bases from V and 3 from J, leaving 8 bases between them. Germline assignment: CDR1 SGHAT and CDR2 FQDESV (reference sequence). CDR3 length equals 13 residues.

The chain couples TRBV6-2 or TRBV6-3 to TRBJ1-3, with 7 nucleotides matching TRBD1. Looked up from germline, CDR1 is MNHEY and CDR2 is SVGEGT. This CDR3 comprises 16 residues. The ends lost 5 bases at V and 2 bases at J; junction bases unmatched: 9. CDR3: CASSLLQGTTGNTIYF. As DNA, the CDR3 is TGTGCCAGCAGTCTACTACAGGGGACGACTGGAAACACCATATATTTT.

The chain employs TRBV19 and TRBJ2-1; 10 bases are a match to TRBD2. CDR1 and CDR2 from the germline V gene are LNHDA and SQIVND (reference sequence). With 6 bases clipped from V and 6 bases from J, the junction kept 8 bases outside the gene matches. CDR3 length: 15 amino acids. The DNA for the CDR3 is TGTGCCAGTAGGTCCGGGACTAGCGTAACCAATGAGCAGTTCTTC. This codes for CASRSGTSVTNEQFF.

The rearrangement joins TRBV6-6 to TRBJ2-7; D unclear. This CDR3 is 14 amino acids long. Trimming took 2 bases from V and 0 from J, leaving 8 bases between them. In germline, CDR1 is MNHNY, CDR2 SVGAGI (reference sequence). The CDR3 nucleotides read TGTGCCAGCAGTTACAATCAGGTCTCCTACGAGCAGTACTTC. It yields the protein CASSYNQVSYEQYF.

This clone was picked up a small number of times. The V and J genes are TRBV5-1 and TRBJ2-2; 7 bases are a match to TRBD2. CDR1 and CDR2 from the germline V gene are SGHRS and YFSETQ. CDR3 length equals 17 residues. V trimming: 3 bases; J trimming: 6 bases; junction bases outside the gene matches: 14. As DNA, the CDR3 is TGCGCCAGCAGCTCCGGGGGGATGGGGCATGTCGCCGGGGAGCTGTTTTTT. It yields the protein CASSSGGMGHVAGELFF.

The chain couples TRBV4-1 to TRBJ2-5; 12 nucleotides line up with TRBD2. Germline CDR1 reads MGHRA; CDR2 reads YSYEKL. Trimming at V came to 1 base and at J to 4 bases, leaving 4 bases not matched to a gene. This CDR3 is built from 16 residues. CDR3 sequence (DNA): TGCGCCAGCAGCCAAGGACTAGCGGGGGAGAGAGAGACCCAGTACTTC. It codes for CASSQGLAGERETQYF.

The chain links TRBV11-2 to TRBJ1-1; D is uncertain. V was cut by 0 bases and J by 4 bases, with 9 bases left in between. Germline loops: CDR1 SGHAT, CDR2 FQNNGV. The CDR3 sequence is 14 residues long. The CDR3 coding sequence is TGTGCCAGCAGCTTAGATCCGGGGAGCACTGAAGCTTTCTTT. Translated: CASSLDPGSTEAFF.

This sequence joins TRBV6-1 and TRBJ2-7; D may be TRBD1 (6 bases). V dropped 0 bases and J dropped 11 bases, with 14 bases sitting between them. Germline assignment: CDR1 MNHNS and CDR2 SASEGT. The CDR3 runs 13 residues. The CDR3 sequence is CASSEANRASEYF. CDR3 sequence (DNA): TGTGCCAGCAGTGAAGCAAACAGGGCATCGGAGTACTTC.

This clone appeared a few times. The chain employs TRBV7-2 and TRBJ2-1; a possible D gene is TRBD2 (5 bases). Germline lookup yields CDR1 SGHTA and CDR2 FQGNSA. Trimming removed 5 bases at V and 5 bases at J, with 10 bases between. The CDR3 spans 13 residues. CDR3 sequence reads: CASSGRTHNEQFF. CDR3 DNA: TGTGCCAGCAGCGGTCGGACTCACAATGAGCAGTTCTTC.

CDR3 DNA sequence: TGTGCCAGTAGTATAACAGGGGAAGGGTTTAATGAGCAGTTCTTC. It yields the protein CASSITGEGFNEQFF. V and J are TRBV19 and TRBJ2-1; 7 nucleotides agree with TRBD1. With V trimmed by 2 bases and J by 7 bases, 8 bases remained unmatched. CDR3 length: 15 residues. The germline CDR1 and CDR2 sequences are LNHDA and SQIVND (reference sequence).

In nucleotides, the CDR3 is TGTGCCAGCAGCGCGGGAGTCACAGATACGCAGTATTTT. The encoded protein is CASSAGVTDTQYF. The chain combines TRBV6-5 with TRBJ2-3; TRBD2 matches 7 bases. The germline V gene has CDR1 MNHEY and CDR2 SVGAGI. The CDR3 totals 13 residues. With 6 bases clipped from V and 2 bases from J, the junction kept 2 bases outside the gene matches.

The CDR3: CASSFGQNYEQYF. In nucleotides, the CDR3 is TGTGCCAGCAGCTTCGGACAGAATTACGAGCAGTACTTC. The chain joins TRBV7-9 to TRBJ2-7; D may be TRBD1 (6 bases). The CDR3 length is 13 residues. V was trimmed by 3 bases and J by 4 bases, leaving 10 bases between them. Germline V gene data show CDR1 as SEHNR and CDR2 as FQNEAQ (reference sequence).

The gene calls are TRBV5-1 and TRBJ1-1, with D perhaps matching TRBD1 (5 bases). The CDR3 has 17 amino acids. Between the trimmed V and J ends, which lost 4 bases and 1 base, there was a span of 20 bases. The germline gives CDR1 SGHRS, CDR2 YFSETQ. In nucleotides, the CDR3 is TGCGCCAGCAGCCAGGAGGGGTGGGGCTGGGGGAACACTGAAGCTTTCTTT. This gives the protein CASSQEGWGWGNTEAFF.

The rearrangement uses TRBV11-3 and TRBJ1-1, with D unclear. V gave up 4 bases and J gave up 1 base, with 7 bases separating them. Per the germline V gene, CDR1 is SGHNT and CDR2 is YENEEA. The CDR3 runs to 13 residues. The CDR3 loop is CASSWERNTEAFF. CDR3 in DNA: TGTGCCAGCAGCTGGGAGAGGAACACTGAAGCTTTCTTT.

The chain joins TRBV29-1 to TRBJ2-3, with D tentatively TRBD2 (6 bases). The CDR3 consists of 14 residues. CDR1 is SQVTM, CDR2 ANQGSEA, per germline. The ends were cut back, 8 bases at V and 4 bases at J, with 19 bases in the middle. CDR3 protein: CSSWGSGIADTQYF. The CDR3 DNA reads TGCAGCTCCTGGGGTAGCGGTATTGCAGATACGCAGTATTTT.